What follows is one T cell receptor beta chain and its context. The table lists this clonotype with many counts. The antigen it recognizes is unknown. Per-base quality was not reported, and no clone a single base away is much larger than it. The junction shows trimming of 4 bases on V and 0 bases on J, plus 15 bases between the germline ends. The CDR3 covers 15 residues, taking in both the cysteine and the phenylalanine. Only the CDR3 portion is preserved as DNA: 45 bases, with reading frame beginning at the first base. Taken from the germline V gene (reference sequence), the CDR1 and CDR2 loops are DFQATT and SNEGSKA. This sample is drawn from a study of regulatory T cells in long-lasting Graves disease (dated by TCRdb to the early 2020s). The study in broad terms: To count as having persistent Graves' disease, a patient had to have received antithyroid drug treatment for over 5 years with TSH receptor autoantibodies remaining persistently positive. The study was registered as a clinical trial and conducted in China. Persistent Graves' disease patients were compared with newly diagnosed Graves' disease patients by peripheral blood TCR sequencing and RNA sequencing. A total of roughly 35 samples underwent TCR sequencing, from roughly 13 patients with persistent Graves' disease and some 20 patients with newly diagnosed Graves' disease. On average, persistent Graves' disease patients in the clinical cohort had been on antithyroid drugs for approximately ten years. General conclusions and limits of the study: Because the primary lesion, thyroid tissue, could not be accessed, the study looked at peripheral blood alone. Sequencing and analysis were restricted to the TCR beta chain. Preferential use of TRBV28, TRBJ1-2 and TRBJ2-5 was observed in persistent disease, whereas TRBV20-1 and TRBJ2-1 were favored in newly diagnosed disease. The authors noted that the small sample size was a limitation that may lower accuracy. Compared with newly diagnosed patients, persistent Graves' disease patients had lower TCR Shannon entropy and fewer highly expanded clones, which suggests clonal expansion. Patients with persistent disease shared more public clonotypes (around 2,500) than newly diagnosed patients did (more than 900).

Receptor amplification or capture employed multiplex PCR. Instrument used: Illumina HiSeq 4000. iRepertoire HTBI primers and Arm-PCR amplification of CDR3 regions were used to construct TCR beta libraries. Before sequencing, the PCR products went through gel purification. On the authors' methods: Across samples, 60 to 70 TRBV and 13 to 15 TRBJ segments were identified and used for gene usage analysis of CDR3 amino acid clonotypes. COPE and FqMerger were used to merge the filtered high-quality paired reads into contigs. Contigs were aligned with BLAST to IMGT TRBV, TRBD and TRBJ reference genes, and CDR3 was defined per IMGT. Clonotypes above 0.1% frequency were classified as highly expanded clones. Repertoire diversity was measured by Shannon entropy, and V-J evenness by the Gini coefficient. Public clonotypes were defined as clonotypes shared by more than one individual. TCRdb reprocessing: public reads trimmed at Q25 with fastp, clones called with MiXCR, in-frame beta chains kept. CDR3 protein sequences are deduplicated, and each keeps its most common genes and DNA. These V and J calls derive from TCRdb rather than the authors' analysis. The sample table records 420,000 or so distinct CDR3 sequences; around 22% of these occur just once. The top ten hold approximately 26% of the sample.

What the time point label conveys for this sample: persistent/refractory GD, antithyroid drugs over 5 years with positive TRAb. For both TCR sequencing and RNA sequencing, RNA was extracted from PBMCs using TRIzol. The diagnosis of Graves' disease was made according to American Thyroid Association guidelines. Patients were recruited from an endocrinology department in Xi'an, China. From each patient, roughly 9 milliliters of peripheral blood was collected into an EDTA anticoagulant tube. Ficoll Paque Plus density gradient separation was used to isolate PBMCs, and no additional T cell sorting was done. An Agilent 2100 Bioanalyzer and agarose gel were used to check RNA quality, while a NanoDrop 2000 measured RNA concentration.

This TCR was sampled from a female donor with Graves disease. This material consisted of peripheral blood mononuclear cells (PBMCs), taken when the disease was refractory, from a patient treated with antithyroid drugs. In this chain, TRBV20-1 is recombined with TRBJ1-1; the D gene is perhaps TRBD1, from 6 matching bases. The nucleotide sequence is given as TGCAGTGCTATTCCTGGGAGGGGGATGAACACTGAAGCTTTCTTT. Its protein reads: CSAIPGRGMNTEAFF.